The 32 T cell receptor beta chains reported below all come from one sample, sequenced in a study of blood T cell repertoires in COVID-19. TCRdb's copy holds only in-frame clones and misses some; the assay was immunoSEQ multiplex PCR. The sample includes about 50,000 clones, approximately 88% of them seen just once. Sequencing was done on a sample of peripheral blood. The origin of the receptors is a human donor in a cohort sampled during active COVID-19.

The chain has TRBV7-2 and TRBJ2-7; D remains ambiguous. V was trimmed by 1 base and J by 2 bases, leaving 9 bases between them. Germline V lookup: CDR1 SGHTA, CDR2 FQGNSA. CDR3 size: 14 residues. This CDR3 is CASSLVPETYEQYF. CDR3 sequence (DNA): TGTGCCAGCAGCTTAGTTCCAGAAACCTACGAGCAGTACTTC.

The chain joins TRBV2 to TRBJ1-6; TRBD1 aligns across 11 bases. The CDR3 has 14 residues. The V gene end was trimmed by 5 bases and the J gene end by 7 bases; junction bases not matched to a gene: 1. Germline CDR1 reads SNHLY; CDR2 reads FYNNEI. CDR3 in DNA: TGTGCCAGCAGTAGGGACAGGGGGAATTCACCCCTCCACTTT. It specifies CASSRDRGNSPLHF.

The chain uses TRBV3-1 (or the pseudogene TRBV3-2) and TRBJ2-4; 7 nucleotides align to TRBD1. There are 19 residues in the CDR3. Germline assignment: CDR1 LGHDT and CDR2 YNNKEL (reference sequence). V dropped 6 bases and J dropped 1; count of bases not matched to a gene: 18. The CDR3 loop reads CASSSTGQNLIAAKNIQYF. CDR3 nucleotides: TGTGCCAGCAGTTCAACGGGACAGAACCTCATCGCGGCCAAAAACATTCAGTACTTC.

The chain uses TRBV25-1 and TRBJ2-1; TRBD2 aligns across 8 bases. The CDR3 is 16 amino acids. The junction had 12 bases not matched to a gene; V was cut back by 1 base and J by 10 bases. The germline gives CDR1 MGHDK, CDR2 SYGVNS. This CDR3 is CASSESGSGTGREQFF. CDR3 bases: TGTGCCAGCAGTGAATCAGGTAGCGGGACGGGACGGGAGCAGTTCTTC.

The rearrangement joins TRBV6-4 to TRBJ2-7; 8 bases are a match to TRBD2. Germline CDR1 reads MRHNA; CDR2 reads SNTAGT. This CDR3 region has 18 residues. The J segment lost 1 base and the V segment lost 6 bases, leaving 17 bases of the junction unmatched. In DNA, the CDR3 is TGTGCCAGCAGGGCCCTAGGGCGGGAGGATCAAATTTCCTACGAGCAGTACTTC. The encoded protein is CASRALGREDQISYEQYF.

This chain uses TRBV23-1 with TRBJ2-1, with 8 bases that match TRBD1. TRBV23-1 is an ORF for which the function is uncertain. The V gene end was trimmed by 4 bases and the J gene end by 8 bases; junction bases not matched to a gene: 1. CDR3 size: 12 residues. The CDR3 DNA sequence: TGCGCCAGCAGTCCCAGGGGGCATGAGCAGTTCTTC. Its protein is CASSPRGHEQFF.

This clone came up a few times. This sequence joins TRBV2 and TRBJ2-2, with 9 positions matching TRBD1. Germline CDR1 reads SNHLY; CDR2 reads FYNNEI. The CDR3 consists of 14 residues. The ends lost 6 bases at V and 5 bases at J; junction bases unmatched: 4. CDR3 in amino acids: CASSGQGRTGELFF. The CDR3 DNA sequence: TGTGCCAGCAGCGGACAGGGGAGGACCGGGGAGCTGTTTTTT.

The CDR3 loop reads CASSEGGTEAFF. CDR3 DNA sequence: TGCGCCAGCAGTGAGGGGGGGACTGAAGCTTTCTTT. This chain joins TRBV10-1 and TRBJ1-1; weak D call: TRBD1 (5 bases). CDR3 size: 12 residues. Germline V CDR1 and CDR2: WNHNN, SYGVQD (reference sequence). V lost 2 bases and J 5 bases, leaving 6 bases between the germline ends.

The V call is TRBV7-2, the J call TRBJ2-1; D perhaps matches TRBD1 (5 bases). V was clipped by 10 bases and J by 3 bases, with 10 bases between them. The CDR3 covers 12 residues. Germline V gene sequence: CDR1 SGHTA, CDR2 FQGNSA. The DNA for the CDR3 is TGTGCCATCCTGGACAACTACAATGAGCAGTTCTTC. Amino acid sequence: CAILDNYNEQFF.

This clone has a handful of counts. Other nucleotide sequences in the sample specify the same CDR3. V usage is TRBV20-1 and J usage is TRBJ2-7, with a tentative D call TRBD2 (5 bases). CDR3 size: 11 residues. Trimming removed 3 bases at V and 4 bases at J, with 7 bases between. In germline, CDR1 is DFQATT, CDR2 SNEGSKA (reference sequence). The CDR3 here is CSARLAYEQYF. As DNA, the CDR3 is TGCAGTGCTAGGCTAGCATACGAGCAGTACTTC.

The V call is TRBV5-4, the J call TRBJ2-5, with TRBD2 matching over 8 bases. Losses at the gene ends were 10 bases for V and 5 bases for J; bases not matched to a gene: 13. The CDR3 runs 14 residues. Germline CDR1 is SGHNT and CDR2 is YYREEE (reference sequence). The CDR3 sequence: CAFRELAGLETQYF. DNA for the CDR3: TGTGCCTTTAGGGAGCTAGCGGGTTTGGAGACCCAGTACTTC.

The chain joins TRBV18 to TRBJ2-7, with TRBD1 matching over 9 bases. CDR1 is KGHSH and CDR2 is LQKENI in the germline V gene. V was clipped by 2 bases and J by 1 base; unmatched bases: 3. The CDR3 has 15 residues. CDR3 residues: CASSPAGTGSYEQYF. CDR3 DNA: TGTGCCAGCTCACCAGCCGGGACAGGGTCCTACGAGCAGTACTTC.

V and J are TRBV7-8 and TRBJ2-3; TRBD2 is a possible D gene (6 bases). The germline CDR1 and CDR2 sequences are SGHVS and FQNEAQ. V shed 6 bases and J shed 2 bases, with 18 bases lying between them. The CDR3 contains 16 residues. The CDR3 sequence: CASSPRPLALTDTQYF. As DNA, the CDR3 is TGTGCCAGCAGTCCCAGGCCACTAGCCCTCACAGATACGCAGTATTTT.

The chain couples TRBV7-2 to TRBJ2-1, with 9 bases identical to TRBD2. CDR3 length: 16 residues. The J segment lost 5 bases and the V segment lost 0 bases, leaving 5 bases of the junction unmatched. In germline, CDR1 is SGHTA, CDR2 FQGNSA. The CDR3 DNA reads as TGTGCCAGCAGCTTAGCGCCGTTAGCGGGGGACAATGAGCAGTTCTTC. This translates into CASSLAPLAGDNEQFF.

J is TRBJ2-1 and V is TRBV7-9; 14 nucleotides align to TRBD2. Germline values: CDR1 SEHNR, CDR2 FQNEAQ (reference sequence). The CDR3 runs to 16 residues. With V trimmed by 5 bases and J by 8 bases, 8 bases remained unmatched. The CDR3 coding sequence is TGTGCCAGCAGCCCCCGACTAGCGGGAGGGCACGATGAGCAGTTCTTC. Amino acid sequence: CASSPRLAGGHDEQFF.

The chain couples TRBV24-1 to TRBJ2-6; D perhaps matches TRBD1 (6 bases). Germline CDR1 and CDR2: KGHDR and SFDVKD. The CDR3 covers 16 residues. V was cut by 5 bases and J by 0 bases, with 10 bases left in between. The CDR3 here is CATSGGHSSGANVLTF. CDR3 nucleotides: TGTGCCACCAGTGGGGGACATAGCTCTGGGGCCAACGTCCTGACTTTC.

CDR3 DNA sequence: TGTGCCAGCAAGGACAGGGGGCCCTACGAGCAGTACTTC. The encoded protein is CASKDRGPYEQYF. The chain couples TRBV2 to TRBJ2-7; 11 nucleotides match TRBD1. CDR1 is SNHLY, CDR2 FYNNEI, per germline. This CDR3 has 13 residues. V shed 7 bases, J shed 2 bases, and the junction held 1 base outside the gene matches. The complete variable domain, with remaining parts taken from reference TRBV2 and TRBJ2-7, reads EPEVTQTPSHQVTQMGQEVILRCVPISNHLYFYWYRQILGQKVEFLVSFYNNEISEKSEIFDDQFSVERPDGSNFTLKIRSTKLEDSAMYFCASKDRGPYEQYFGPGTRLTVT.

The genes are TRBV7-9 and TRBJ1-1, with TRBD1 matching 7 bases. V trimming: 6 bases; J trimming: 0 bases; junction bases outside the gene matches: 7. The CDR3 contains 15 residues. The germline V gene encodes CDR1 SEHNR and CDR2 FQNEAQ (reference sequence). The CDR3 DNA follows: TGTGCCAGCAGTTCAGGACAGGACATGAACACTGAAGCTTTCTTT. This codes for CASSSGQDMNTEAFF.

This chain links TRBV12-3 or TRBV12-4 with TRBJ1-1, with D hard to call. The CDR3 runs to 12 residues. Trimming cost V 6 bases and J 2 bases, with 7 bases left between them. The CDR3 is CASSYFNTEAFF. DNA for the CDR3: TGTGCCAGCAGCTACTTTAACACTGAAGCTTTCTTT.

This chain links TRBV6-2 or TRBV6-3 with TRBJ1-5; 7 nucleotides line up with TRBD1. V lost 2 bases and J lost 9; bases outside the gene matches: 7. There are 14 residues in the CDR3. CDR1 is MNHEY, CDR2 SVGEGT, per germline. DNA for the CDR3: TGTGCCAGCAGTTACGGGACAGCCTTAGGGCCCCAGCATTTT. Its protein is CASSYGTALGPQHF.

The gene calls are TRBV19 and TRBJ2-5; TRBD1 agrees at 7 bases. This CDR3 region has 13 residues. The germline V gene encodes CDR1 LNHDA and CDR2 SQIVND (reference sequence). The ends lost 6 bases at V and 2 bases at J; junction bases unmatched: 3. CDR3 bases: TGTGCCAGTAGCCCGGGACAGCAAGAGACCCAGTACTTC. Translated: CASSPGQQETQYF.

The chain combines TRBV29-1 with TRBJ1-2; 9 bases fit TRBD1. CDR1 is SQVTM and CDR2 is ANQGSEA in the germline V gene. The CDR3 sequence is 11 residues long. The V segment lost 3 bases and the J segment 14 bases; nucleotides outside the gene matches: 7. The CDR3 spells CSVDLGQGATF. The CDR3 region has the DNA TGCAGCGTTGATCTGGGACAGGGTGCAACCTTC.

The V and J genes are TRBV7-3 and TRBJ2-5; 8 bases fit TRBD2. J gave up 2 bases and V 0 bases, and 2 bases lay outside the gene matches. This CDR3 is built from 15 residues. CDR1 and CDR2 from the germline V gene are SGHTA and FQGTGA. The CDR3 coding sequence is TGTGCCAGCAGCTTAACGGCTAGCGGGCAAGAGACCCAGTACTTC. Residues: CASSLTASGQETQYF.

The chain couples TRBV28 to TRBJ2-1; no clear D gene. Trimming pared 3 bases from V and 10 bases from J, leaving 13 bases between. This CDR3 is 13 amino acids long. Germline CDR1 is MDHEN and CDR2 is SYDVKM. CDR3 sequence reads: CASSFESRREQFF. CDR3 in DNA: TGTGCCAGCAGTTTCGAATCGCGGCGGGAGCAGTTCTTC.

V is TRBV2 and J is TRBJ1-5; 10 bases line up with TRBD1. The CDR3 runs 18 residues. J lost 3 bases, V lost 2 bases, and 10 bases had no gene match. Per germline, CDR1 SNHLY and CDR2 FYNNEI. CDR3: CASSERGTGETYNQPQHF. DNA for the CDR3: TGTGCCAGCAGTGAACGGGGGACAGGGGAGACTTACAATCAGCCCCAGCATTTT. The whole variable domain, remainder taken from reference TRBV2 and TRBJ1-5, is EPEVTQTPSHQVTQMGQEVILRCVPISNHLYFYWYRQILGQKVEFLVSFYNNEISEKSEIFDDQFSVERPDGSNFTLKIRSTKLEDSAMYFCASSERGTGETYNQPQHFGDGTRLSIL.

This chain joins TRBV6-5 and TRBJ2-7, with D possibly being TRBD2 (5 bases). CDR1 and CDR2 from the germline V gene are MNHEY and SVGAGI. V was pared by 7 bases and J by 5 bases, with 18 bases between. This CDR3 comprises 14 residues. Written as DNA, the CDR3 is TGTGCCAGCAAAAAGGGCCTAGCTTCCGACGAGCAGTACTTC. This encodes CASKKGLASDEQYF.

This clone was seen a handful of times. The chain uses TRBV7-9 and TRBJ2-7, with 8 nucleotides matching TRBD1. This CDR3 has 12 amino acids. The germline CDR1 and CDR2 sequences are SEHNR and FQNEAQ (reference sequence). V shed 6 bases, J shed 6 bases, and the junction held 4 bases outside the gene matches. Written as DNA, the CDR3 is TGTGCCAGCAGTTTTACAGGGGGCGAGCAGTACTTC. This gives the protein CASSFTGGEQYF.

V and J are TRBV5-6 and TRBJ2-1, with 7 bases identical to TRBD2. This CDR3 has 16 residues. The V and J ends lost 5 bases and 1 base, in that order; junction bases with no gene match: 9. Germline CDR1 reads SGHDT; CDR2 reads YYEEEE. CDR3 protein: CASSPVPSGSYNEQFF. The DNA for the CDR3 is TGTGCCAGCAGTCCGGTCCCTAGCGGATCCTACAATGAGCAGTTCTTC. The full variable domain, completed using reference TRBV5-6 and TRBJ2-1, is DAGVTQSPTHLIKTRGQQVTLRCSPKSGHDTVSWYQQALGQGPQFIFQYYEEEERQRGNFPDRFSGHQFPNYSSELNVNALLLGDSALYLCASSPVPSGSYNEQFFGPGTRLTVL.

Only one count was recorded for this clone. This sequence joins TRBV28 and TRBJ2-5, with 7 bases matching TRBD1. The V gene end was trimmed by 3 bases and the J gene end by 2 bases; junction bases not matched to a gene: 6. The CDR3 is made up of 15 amino acids. From germline, CDR1 is MDHEN and CDR2 SYDVKM. The CDR3 DNA follows: TGTGCCAGCAGTTTGAACAGGGGACGGCAAGAGACCCAGTACTTC. This codes for CASSLNRGRQETQYF.

This clone was observed a single time. The V and J genes are TRBV5-1 and TRBJ2-5, with TRBD2 matching 9 bases. The germline gives CDR1 SGHRS, CDR2 YFSETQ. V was pared by 4 bases and J by 5 bases, with 6 bases of the junction left unmatched. CDR3 length: 14 amino acids. The CDR3 DNA follows: TGCGCCAGCAGCGTGGGACTAGCTTGGGAGACCCAGTACTTC. This gives the protein CASSVGLAWETQYF.

The chain carries TRBV6-6 and TRBJ2-1; D gene unclear. The CDR3 runs to 14 residues. V was cut by 7 bases and J by 0 bases, with 10 bases left in between. From germline, CDR1 is MNHNY and CDR2 SVGAGI (reference sequence). DNA of the CDR3: TGTGCCAGCACCACGATCGGCTCCTACAATGAGCAGTTCTTC. Protein: CASTTIGSYNEQFF.

The V and J genes are TRBV5-6 and TRBJ2-7; D not certain. Per germline, CDR1 SGHDT and CDR2 YYEEEE. This CDR3 is 11 amino acids long. Trimming stripped 1 base from V and 4 bases from J, with 3 bases between. CDR3 DNA: TGTGCCAGCAGCTTGCGGTACGAGCAGTACTTC. It codes for CASSLRYEQYF.